The 16 T cell receptor beta chains reported below all come from one sample, sequenced in a study of CXCR3-negative and CXCR3-positive naive CD8 T cells. Whole-study findings and limits: CXCR3-positive naive cells carried more hydrophobic TRB CDR3s than CXCR3-negative ones.

No cognate antigen is known for these TCRs. The method, 5' RACE with UMI labels, was used to prepare the TRB cDNA libraries. TCRdb reprocessed the 5' RACE reads and stores each CDR3 protein as one record, lacking DNA. This sample's table has under 150,000 distinct CDR3 sequences. The specimen was naive CXCR3+ CD8+ T cells from blood. As to subset: CD45RO-CCR7+CD27+CD95- naive CD8+ T cells expressing CXCR3 (TNR3+). The receptors here all came from a human donor in good health. Some clones in this sample may be carry-over from other donors' samples.

The genes are TRBV12-3 or TRBV12-4 and TRBJ2-1; checking the TCRdb D call of TRBD2 is not possible without DNA. The CDR3 loop spans 18 amino acids. The CDR3 reads CASSNHGPLAGGNNEQFF.

The chain joins TRBV30 to TRBJ2-1; TCRdb lists TRBD2, though no DNA is available to test this call. CDR1 and CDR2 from the germline V gene are GTSNPN and SVGIG (reference sequence). The length of the CDR3 is 14 residues. CDR3 residues: CAWNPSGGANEQFF. The whole variable domain, remainder taken from reference TRBV30 and TRBJ2-1, is SQTIHQWPATLVQPVGSPLSLECTVEGTSNPNLYWYRQAAGRGLQLLFYSVGIGQISSEVPQNLSASRPQDRQFILSSKKLLLSDSGFYLCAWNPSGGANEQFFGPGTRLTVL.

The chain joins TRBV12-3 or TRBV12-4 to TRBJ2-5. CDR3 length: 14 amino acids. The CDR3 spells CASRLAGHQETQYF.

This chain connects TRBV14 to TRBJ2-1; TCRdb names TRBD2, which stays unverified in the absence of DNA. From germline, CDR1 is SGHDN and CDR2 FVKESK. The CDR3 consists of 16 residues. CDR3 sequence: CASSPPSGLASHEQFF.

The chain recombines TRBV7-2 with TRBJ2-3; TCRdb picks TRBD2, but there is no DNA to check that call. The CDR3 length is 15 residues. Germline lookup yields CDR1 SGHTA and CDR2 FQGNSA. The CDR3 protein is CASISAAGIADTQYF.

This sequence joins TRBV6-2 or TRBV6-3 and TRBJ2-1. The CDR3 loop spans 11 amino acids. From germline, CDR1 is MNHEY and CDR2 SVGEGT. The CDR3: CASSIAYEQFF.

The V and J genes are TRBV10-2 and TRBJ2-7. Germline assignment: CDR1 WSHSY and CDR2 SAAADI. This CDR3 spans 11 amino acids. The CDR3 protein is CASIGGREQYF.

The genes are TRBV12-3 or TRBV12-4 and TRBJ2-3; TCRdb indicates TRBD1, and absent DNA this call remains unverified. This CDR3 contains 14 residues. The CDR3 loop reads CASSQDTSTDTQYF.

CDR3 protein: CATSNPMNTEAFF. The chain joins TRBV24-1 to TRBJ1-1. The CDR3 is made up of 13 amino acids. Germline V gene data show CDR1 as KGHDR and CDR2 as SFDVKD.

The rearrangement uses TRBV7-8 and TRBJ2-3; TCRdb's D call, TRBD1, is unchecked because there is no DNA. CDR1 SGHVS and CDR2 FQNEAQ come from the germline V gene. The CDR3 is made up of 13 amino acids. The CDR3 is CASLDRPAATQYF. The full variable domain, in which reference TRBV7-8 and TRBJ2-3 provide the parts outside the CDR3, is GAGVSQSPRYKVAKRGQDVALRCDPISGHVSLFWYQQALGQGPEFLTYFQNEAQLDKSGLPSDRFFAERPEGSVSTLKIQRTQQEDSAVYLCASLDRPAATQYFGPGTRLTVL.

V is TRBV28 and J is TRBJ1-1. This CDR3 is 13 amino acids long. The germline V gene has CDR1 MDHEN and CDR2 SYDVKM. The CDR3 is CASTPRGGAEAFF.

V is TRBV20-1 and J is TRBJ2-7; no DNA is available, so the TRBD1 call from TCRdb remains unchecked. This CDR3 is 16 amino acids long. Per the germline V gene, CDR1 is DFQATT and CDR2 is SNEGSKA (reference sequence). CDR3 sequence reads: CSASGGFGTDYGEQYF.

The chain employs TRBV7-4 and TRBJ1-1; TCRdb's D call, TRBD1, is unchecked because there is no DNA. This CDR3 contains 16 residues. Germline CDR1 and CDR2: SGHVT and SQSDAQ. The CDR3 region is CASSLGPGTVNTEAFF.

This chain joins TRBV12-3 or TRBV12-4 and TRBJ2-5; the D gene TCRdb calls, TRBD1, cannot be checked with no DNA. The CDR3 is 17 amino acids. This CDR3 reads CASSLRQGANIQETQYF.

This sequence joins TRBV7-9 and TRBJ2-1; absent DNA, TCRdb's TRBD1 call cannot be checked. Germline CDR1 is SEHNR and CDR2 is FQNEAQ (reference sequence). This CDR3 is built from 13 residues. Here the CDR3 reads CASSWGSALEQFF.

V and J are TRBV5-1 and TRBJ2-5. The length of the CDR3 is 14 residues. Per the germline V gene, CDR1 is SGHRS and CDR2 is YFSETQ. The CDR3: CASSDGFTQETQYF.